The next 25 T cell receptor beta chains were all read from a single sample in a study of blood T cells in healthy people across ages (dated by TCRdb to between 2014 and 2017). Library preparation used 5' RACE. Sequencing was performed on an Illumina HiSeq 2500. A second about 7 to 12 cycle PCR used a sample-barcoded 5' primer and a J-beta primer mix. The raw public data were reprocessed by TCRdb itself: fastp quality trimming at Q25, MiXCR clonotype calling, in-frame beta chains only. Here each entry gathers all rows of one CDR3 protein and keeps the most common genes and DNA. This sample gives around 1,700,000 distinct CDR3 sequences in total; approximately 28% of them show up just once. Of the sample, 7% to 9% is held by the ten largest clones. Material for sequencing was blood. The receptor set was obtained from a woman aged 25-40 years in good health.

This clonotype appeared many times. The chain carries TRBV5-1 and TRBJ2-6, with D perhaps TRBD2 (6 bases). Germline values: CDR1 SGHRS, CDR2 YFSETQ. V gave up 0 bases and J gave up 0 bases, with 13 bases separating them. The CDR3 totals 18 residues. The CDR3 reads CASSLAGGANSGANVLTF. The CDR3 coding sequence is TGCGCCAGCAGCTTGGCCGGAGGGGCCAACTCTGGGGCCAACGTCCTGACTTTC.

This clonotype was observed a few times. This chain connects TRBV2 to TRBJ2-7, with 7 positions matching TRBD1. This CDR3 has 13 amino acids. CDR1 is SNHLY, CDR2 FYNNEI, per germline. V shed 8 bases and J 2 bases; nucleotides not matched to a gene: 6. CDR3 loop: CASEGTETYEQYF. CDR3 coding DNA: TGTGCCAGCGAAGGGACAGAGACCTACGAGCAGTACTTC.

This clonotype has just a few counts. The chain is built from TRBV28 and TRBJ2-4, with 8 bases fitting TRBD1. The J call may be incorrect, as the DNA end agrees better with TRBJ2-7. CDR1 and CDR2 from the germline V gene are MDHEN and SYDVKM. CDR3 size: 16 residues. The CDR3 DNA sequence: TGTGCCAGCAGTTTCCCAGGGGGCAGCCAGACCGACGAGCAGTACTTC. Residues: CASSFPGGSQTDEQYF.

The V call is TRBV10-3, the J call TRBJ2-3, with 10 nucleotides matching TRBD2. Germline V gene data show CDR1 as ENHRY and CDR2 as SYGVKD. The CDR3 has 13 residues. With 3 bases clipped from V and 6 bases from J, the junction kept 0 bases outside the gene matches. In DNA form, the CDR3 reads TGTGCCATCAGTGAAGCGGGGGGGGATACGCAGTATTTT. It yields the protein CAISEAGGDTQYF.

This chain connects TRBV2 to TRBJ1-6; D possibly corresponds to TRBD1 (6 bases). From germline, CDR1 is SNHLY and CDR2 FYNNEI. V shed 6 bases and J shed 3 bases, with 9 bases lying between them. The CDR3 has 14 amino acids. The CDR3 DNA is TGTGCCAGCAGCAAACAGGGCTATAATTCACCCCTCCACTTT. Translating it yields CASSKQGYNSPLHF.

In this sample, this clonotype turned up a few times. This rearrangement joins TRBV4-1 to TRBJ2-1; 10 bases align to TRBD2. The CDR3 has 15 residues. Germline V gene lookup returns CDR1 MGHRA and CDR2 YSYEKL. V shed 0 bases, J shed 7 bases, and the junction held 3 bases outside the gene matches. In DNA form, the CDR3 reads TGCGCCAGCAGCCAAGAGAGCGGGAGGGTTAATGAGCAGTTCTTC. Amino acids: CASSQESGRVNEQFF.

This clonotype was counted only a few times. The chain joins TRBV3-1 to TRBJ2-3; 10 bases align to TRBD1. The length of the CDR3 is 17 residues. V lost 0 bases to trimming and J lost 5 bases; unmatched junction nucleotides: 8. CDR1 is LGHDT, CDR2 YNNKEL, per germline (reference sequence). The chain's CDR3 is CASSQDQRTGGLDTQYF. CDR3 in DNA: TGTGCCAGCAGCCAAGATCAGCGGACAGGGGGTTTAGATACGCAGTATTTT.

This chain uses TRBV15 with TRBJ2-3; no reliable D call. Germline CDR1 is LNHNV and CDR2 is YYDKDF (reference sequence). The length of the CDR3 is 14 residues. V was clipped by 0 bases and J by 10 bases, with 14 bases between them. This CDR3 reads CATSRDRPEDAQYF. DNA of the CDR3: TGTGCCACCAGCAGAGATCGGCCAGAGGACGCGCAGTATTTT.

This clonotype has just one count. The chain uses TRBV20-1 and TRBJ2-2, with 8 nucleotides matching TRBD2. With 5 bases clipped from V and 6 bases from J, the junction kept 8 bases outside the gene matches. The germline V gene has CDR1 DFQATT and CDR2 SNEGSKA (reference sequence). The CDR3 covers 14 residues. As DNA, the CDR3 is TGCAGTGCTCCACGGGGGGGTCGGGCCGGGGAGCTGTTTTTT. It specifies CSAPRGGRAGELFF.

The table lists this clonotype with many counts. In nucleotides, the CDR3 is TGTGCCAGCAGCTTAGGGGGGTACGCGAACACCGGGGAGCTGTTTTTT. It specifies CASSLGGYANTGELFF. The gene calls are TRBV7-8 and TRBJ2-2; the D gene could be TRBD1 or TRBD2 (5 bases each). The germline gives CDR1 SGHVS, CDR2 FQNEAQ. Trimming took 1 base from V and 0 from J, leaving 9 bases between them. This CDR3 has 16 residues.

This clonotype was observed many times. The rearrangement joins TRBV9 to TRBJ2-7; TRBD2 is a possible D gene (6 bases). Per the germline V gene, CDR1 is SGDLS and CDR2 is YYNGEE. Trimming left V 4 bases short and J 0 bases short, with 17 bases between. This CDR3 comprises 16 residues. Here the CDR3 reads CASSFGEGGDSYEQYF. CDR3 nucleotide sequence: TGTGCCAGCAGCTTCGGTGAGGGCGGGGACTCCTACGAGCAGTACTTC.

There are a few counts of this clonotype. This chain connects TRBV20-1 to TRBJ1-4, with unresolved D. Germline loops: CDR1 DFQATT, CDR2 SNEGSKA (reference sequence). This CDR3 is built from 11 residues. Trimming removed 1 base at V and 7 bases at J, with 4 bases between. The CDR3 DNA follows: TGCAGTGCTAGAGGGGCTGAAAAACTGTTTTTT. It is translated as CSARGAEKLFF.

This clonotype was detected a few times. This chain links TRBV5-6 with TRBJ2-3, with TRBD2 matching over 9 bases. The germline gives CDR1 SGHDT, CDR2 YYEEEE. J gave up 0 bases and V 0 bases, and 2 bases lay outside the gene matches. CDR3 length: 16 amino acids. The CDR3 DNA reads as TGTGCCAGCAGCTTGGGACTAGCGGATAGCACAGATACGCAGTATTTT. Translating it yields CASSLGLADSTDTQYF.

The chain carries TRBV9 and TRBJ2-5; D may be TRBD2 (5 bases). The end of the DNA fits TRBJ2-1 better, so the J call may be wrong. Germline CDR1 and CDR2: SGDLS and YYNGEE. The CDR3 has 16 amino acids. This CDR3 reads CASSAGDSSREETQFF. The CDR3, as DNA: TGTGCCAGCAGCGCCGGCGACTCTAGCAGAGAAGAGACCCAGTTCTTC.

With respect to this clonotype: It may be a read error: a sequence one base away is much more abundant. CDR3 amino acids: CASSYAGANVRTF. DNA for the CDR3: TGTGCCAGCAGTTACGCTGGGGCCAACGTCCGGACTTTC. The chain carries TRBV6-2 or TRBV6-3 and TRBJ2-6; weak D call: TRBD1 (5 bases). CDR3 length: 13 amino acids. Germline V CDR1 and CDR2: MNHEY, SVGEGT.

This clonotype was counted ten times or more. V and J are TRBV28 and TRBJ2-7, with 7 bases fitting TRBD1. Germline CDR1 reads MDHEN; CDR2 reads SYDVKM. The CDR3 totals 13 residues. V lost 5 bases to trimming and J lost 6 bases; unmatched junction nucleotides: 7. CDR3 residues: CASSPDRVVEQYF. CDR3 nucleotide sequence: TGTGCCAGCAGTCCTGACAGGGTGGTCGAGCAGTACTTC. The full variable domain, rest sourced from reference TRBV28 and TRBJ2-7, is DVKVTQSSRYLVKRTGEKVFLECVQDMDHENMFWYRQDPGLGLRLIYFSYDVKMKEKGDIPEGYSVSREKKERFSLILESASTNQTSMYLCASSPDRVVEQYFGPGTRLTVT.

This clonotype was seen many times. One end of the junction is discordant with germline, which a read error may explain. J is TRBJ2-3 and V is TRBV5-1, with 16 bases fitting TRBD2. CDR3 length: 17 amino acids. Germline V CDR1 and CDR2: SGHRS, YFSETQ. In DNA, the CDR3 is TGTGCCAGCAGCCTGGGACTAGCGGGAGGGAGGGCAGATACGCAGTATTTT. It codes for CASSLGLAGGRADTQYF.

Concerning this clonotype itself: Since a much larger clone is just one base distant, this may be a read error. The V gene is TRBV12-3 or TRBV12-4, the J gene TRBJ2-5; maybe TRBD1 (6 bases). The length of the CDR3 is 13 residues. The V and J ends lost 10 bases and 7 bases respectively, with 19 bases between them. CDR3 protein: CAMSDRTSGTQYF. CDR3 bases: TGTGCCATGTCGGACAGAACCTCCGGGACCCAGTACTTC.

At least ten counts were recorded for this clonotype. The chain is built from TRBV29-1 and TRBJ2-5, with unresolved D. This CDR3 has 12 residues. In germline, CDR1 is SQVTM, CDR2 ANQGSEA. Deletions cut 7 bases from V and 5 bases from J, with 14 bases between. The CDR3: CSAARRDETQYF. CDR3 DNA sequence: TGCAGCGCCGCGAGAAGGGATGAGACCCAGTACTTC.

CDR3 sequence: CASSPTGEDTQYF. DNA for the CDR3: TGTGCCAGCTCTCCCACAGGGGAGGATACGCAGTATTTT. This chain joins TRBV18 and TRBJ2-3; 7 nucleotides agree with TRBD1. The CDR3 consists of 13 residues. Trimming took 6 bases from V and 6 from J; bases not matched to a gene: 6. Germline lookup yields CDR1 KGHSH and CDR2 LQKENI.

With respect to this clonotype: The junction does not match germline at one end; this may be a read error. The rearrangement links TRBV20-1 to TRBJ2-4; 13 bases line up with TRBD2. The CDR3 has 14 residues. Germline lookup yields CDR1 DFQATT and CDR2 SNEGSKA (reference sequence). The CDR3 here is CSVRTGLAGDEQYF. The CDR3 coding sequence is TGCAGTGTTAGAACAGGACTAGCGGGAGATGAGCAGTACTTC.

The CDR3 spells CASSPPGRFQPQHF. The DNA of the CDR3 is TGTGCCAGCAGTCCCCCGGGCCGGTTTCAGCCCCAGCATTTT. The chain is built from TRBV12-3 or TRBV12-4 and TRBJ1-5; D call uncertain. CDR3 length equals 14 residues. V lost 5 bases and J 6 bases, leaving 14 bases between the germline ends.

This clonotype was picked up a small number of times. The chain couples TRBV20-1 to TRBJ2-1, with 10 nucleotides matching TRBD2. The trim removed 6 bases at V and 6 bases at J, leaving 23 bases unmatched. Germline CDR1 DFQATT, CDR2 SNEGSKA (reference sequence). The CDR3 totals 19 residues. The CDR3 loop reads CSAPKLGLAAPSGSNEQFF. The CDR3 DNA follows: TGCAGTGCCCCCAAACTCGGACTAGCGGCTCCGAGTGGGTCCAATGAGCAGTTCTTC.

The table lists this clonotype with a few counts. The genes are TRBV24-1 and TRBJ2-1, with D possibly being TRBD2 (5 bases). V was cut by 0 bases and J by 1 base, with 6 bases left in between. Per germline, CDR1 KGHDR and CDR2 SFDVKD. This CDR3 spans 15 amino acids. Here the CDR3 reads CATSDLEGSYNEQFF. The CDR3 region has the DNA TGTGCCACCAGTGATTTGGAGGGATCCTACAATGAGCAGTTCTTC.

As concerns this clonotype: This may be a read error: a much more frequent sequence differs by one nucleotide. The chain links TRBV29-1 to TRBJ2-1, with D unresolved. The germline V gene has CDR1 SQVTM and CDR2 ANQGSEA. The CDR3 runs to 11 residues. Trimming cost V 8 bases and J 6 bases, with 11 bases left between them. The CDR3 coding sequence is TGCAGCCAAAGCCAATGCAATGAGCAGTTCTTC. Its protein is CSQSQCNEQFF.